Below, 13 T cell receptor beta chains from the same sample are listed, as sequenced in a study of blood T cells in healthy people across ages. With a J-beta primer mix and a sample-barcoded 5' primer, a second PCR ran about 7 to 12 cycles. MiXCR, run by TCRdb on the 5' RACE reads, gives a single entry per CDR3 protein. The table has 1,300,000 or so distinct CDR3 sequences, roughly 60% seen once. Material for sequencing was blood. These receptors were obtained from a man younger than 35 in good health.

The chain employs TRBV20-1 and TRBJ2-5; D not certain. Between the trimmed V and J ends, which lost 6 bases and 0 bases, there was a span of 8 bases. This CDR3 has 12 residues. CDR1 and CDR2 from the germline V gene are DFQATT and SNEGSKA (reference sequence). This CDR3 reads CSASTNQETQYF. CDR3 DNA: TGCAGTGCATCGACAAACCAAGAGACCCAGTACTTC.

This rearrangement joins TRBV2 to TRBJ1-4, with D unclear. CDR3 length equals 12 residues. Trimming removed 4 bases from V and 8 bases from J, with 8 bases in between. Germline V gene sequence: CDR1 SNHLY, CDR2 FYNNEI. Here the CDR3 reads CASSGIGEKLFF. The DNA of the CDR3 is TGTGCCAGCAGTGGGATAGGAGAAAAACTGTTTTTT.

As to this clonotype: A read error may account for a junction end that differs from germline. The rearrangement links TRBV4-3 to TRBJ2-3; D possibly matches TRBD1 or TRBD2 (5 bases each). The CDR3 extends over 16 amino acids. Germline CDR1 LGHNA, CDR2 YSLEER. The CDR3 region has the DNA TGCGCCAGCAGCCCTACGGGGACGGAGGAAACAGATACGCCGTATTTT. The encoded protein is CASSPTGTEETDTPYF.

The chain uses TRBV4-1 and TRBJ2-4, with 10 bases identical to TRBD2. CDR3 length equals 19 residues. Germline values: CDR1 MGHRA, CDR2 YSYEKL. Trimming removed 1 base from V and 7 bases from J; junction bases left unmatched: 16. The CDR3 here is CASSQAPGEREGSYNIQYF. CDR3 nucleotides: TGCGCCAGCAGCCAAGCCCCCGGGGAGCGGGAGGGGAGTTACAACATTCAGTACTTC.

This chain uses TRBV14 with TRBJ2-3, with a tentative D call TRBD2 (6 bases). The V and J ends lost 0 bases and 6 bases respectively, with 13 bases between them. Germline CDR1 is SGHDN and CDR2 is FVKESK. This CDR3 is built from 15 residues. CDR3 residues: CASSQDLVGGDTQYF. In DNA, the CDR3 is TGTGCCAGCAGCCAAGATCTAGTAGGAGGGGATACGCAGTATTTT. Based on the CDR3 plus reference TRBV14 and TRBJ2-3, the full variable domain is EAGVTQFPSHSVIEKGQTVTLRCDPISGHDNLYWYRRVMGKEIKFLLHFVKESKQDESGMPNNRFLAERTGGTYSTLKVQPAELEDSGVYFCASSQDLVGGDTQYFGPGTRLTVL.

In this sample, this clonotype turned up a few times. The chain recombines TRBV4-1 with TRBJ1-2, with 12 nucleotides matching TRBD1. This CDR3 contains 17 residues. J was trimmed by 4 bases and V by 1 base; bases with no gene match: 7. CDR1 MGHRA and CDR2 YSYEKL come from the germline V gene. CDR3 bases: TGCGCCAGCAGCCAAGTTGGGACAGGGGGCGCCTTCTATGGCTACACCTTC. Its translation is CASSQVGTGGAFYGYTF.

The rearrangement uses TRBV27 and TRBJ2-1, with TRBD1 identical over 12 bases. Germline loops: CDR1 MNHEY, CDR2 SMNVEV (reference sequence). V lost 4 bases, J lost 5 bases, and 3 bases stayed unmatched. This CDR3 region has 15 residues. CDR3 nucleotides: TGTGCCAGCAGTTGGGGACAGGGGGCTCACAATGAGCAGTTCTTC. Residues: CASSWGQGAHNEQFF.

This clonotype was counted a single time. This sequence joins TRBV20-1 and TRBJ1-5; 8 nucleotides agree with TRBD1. The junction had 2 bases not matched to a gene; V was cut back by 7 bases and J by 0 bases. The CDR3 spans 13 residues. The germline V gene has CDR1 DFQATT and CDR2 SNEGSKA (reference sequence). The chain's CDR3 is CSGTGNSNQPQHF. DNA for the CDR3: TGCAGTGGGACAGGGAATAGCAATCAGCCCCAGCATTTT.

This sequence joins TRBV3-1 and TRBJ2-5; D uncertain. This CDR3 region has 14 residues. Germline CDR1 LGHDT, CDR2 YNNKEL (reference sequence). Between the trimmed V and J ends, which lost 1 base and 0 bases, there was a span of 6 bases. CDR3 nucleotide sequence: TGTGCCAGCAGCCAAGCGAACAACCAAGAGACCCAGTACTTC. It yields the protein CASSQANNQETQYF.

This chain uses TRBV7-6 with TRBJ1-1; possibly TRBD1 for D (6 bases). The CDR3 contains 14 residues. CDR1 and CDR2 from the germline V gene are SGHVS and FNYEAQ. V was pared by 1 base and J by 5 bases, with 11 bases between. This CDR3 is CASSLETGGTEAFF. The CDR3 DNA sequence: TGTGCCAGCAGCTTAGAGACAGGTGGAACTGAAGCTTTCTTT.

The rearrangement links TRBV7-2 to TRBJ2-7, with 8 bases identical to TRBD2. The J call could be wrong; TRBJ2-5 is a better fit for the DNA end. Germline CDR1 is SGHTA and CDR2 is FQGNSA. The CDR3 contains 16 residues. As DNA, the CDR3 is TGTGCCAGCAGCTTAGCGCCCGGGGGGGCAGTGCAGACCCAGTACTTC. This gives the protein CASSLAPGGAVQTQYF.

The chain recombines TRBV7-9 with TRBJ1-1; D remains unclear. Between the trimmed V and J ends, which lost 7 bases and 1 base, there was a span of 10 bases. The CDR3 totals 13 residues. Germline CDR1 and CDR2: SEHNR and FQNEAQ (reference sequence). The CDR3 region is CASNSEWNTEAFF. For the CDR3, the DNA is TGTGCCAGCAACTCCGAGTGGAACACTGAAGCTTTCTTT.

This clonotype was recorded a few times. This chain uses TRBV10-2 with TRBJ2-5; D may match TRBD1 or TRBD2 (5 bases each). The J call could be wrong; TRBJ2-7 is a better fit for the DNA end. The CDR3 runs to 13 residues. Germline CDR1 WSHSY, CDR2 SAAADI. The CDR3 here is CASRPGAGSEQYF. The CDR3, as DNA: TGCGCCAGCAGGCCCGGGGCTGGCAGCGAGCAGTACTTC.